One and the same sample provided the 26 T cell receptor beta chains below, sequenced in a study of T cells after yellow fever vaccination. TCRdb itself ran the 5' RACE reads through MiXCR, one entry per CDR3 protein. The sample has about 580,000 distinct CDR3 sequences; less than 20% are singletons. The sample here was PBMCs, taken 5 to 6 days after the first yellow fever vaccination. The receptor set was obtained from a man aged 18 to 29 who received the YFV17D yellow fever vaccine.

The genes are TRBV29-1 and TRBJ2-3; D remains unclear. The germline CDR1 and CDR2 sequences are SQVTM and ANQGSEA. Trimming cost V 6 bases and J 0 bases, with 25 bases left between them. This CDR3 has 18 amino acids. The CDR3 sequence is CSVPRLMRISTSTDTQYF. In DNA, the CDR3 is TGCAGCGTCCCAAGGCTCATGAGGATTTCGACTAGCACAGATACGCAGTATTTT.

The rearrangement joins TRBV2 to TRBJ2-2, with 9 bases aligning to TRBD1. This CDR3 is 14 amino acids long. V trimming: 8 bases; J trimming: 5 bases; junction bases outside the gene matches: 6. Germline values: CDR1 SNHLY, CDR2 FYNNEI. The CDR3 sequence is CASGDRVMTGELFF. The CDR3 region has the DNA TGTGCCAGCGGGGACAGGGTAATGACCGGGGAGCTGTTTTTT.

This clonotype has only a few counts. CDR3 DNA: TGTGCCAGCAGGTTTGCGGGGGGGGTGGTCAATGAGCAGTTCTTC. It yields the protein CASRFAGGVVNEQFF. The chain links TRBV7-2 to TRBJ2-1, with 9 bases aligning to TRBD2. With 6 bases clipped from V and 6 bases from J, the junction kept 9 bases outside the gene matches. Germline lookup yields CDR1 SGHTA and CDR2 FQGNSA. This CDR3 is 15 amino acids long.

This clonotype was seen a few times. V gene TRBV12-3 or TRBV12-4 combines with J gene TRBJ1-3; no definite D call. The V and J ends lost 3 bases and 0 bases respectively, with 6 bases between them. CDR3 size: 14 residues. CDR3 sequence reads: CASSFTSSGNTIYF. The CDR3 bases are TGTGCCAGCAGTTTTACTAGCTCTGGAAACACCATATATTTT.

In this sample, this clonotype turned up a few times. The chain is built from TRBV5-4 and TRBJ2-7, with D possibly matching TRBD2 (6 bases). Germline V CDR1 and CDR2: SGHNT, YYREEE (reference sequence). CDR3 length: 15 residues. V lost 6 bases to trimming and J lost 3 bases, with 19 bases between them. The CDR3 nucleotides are TGTGCCAGCACTTTTGGAGGGCGGGATGACTACGAGCAGTACTTC. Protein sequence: CASTFGGRDDYEQYF.

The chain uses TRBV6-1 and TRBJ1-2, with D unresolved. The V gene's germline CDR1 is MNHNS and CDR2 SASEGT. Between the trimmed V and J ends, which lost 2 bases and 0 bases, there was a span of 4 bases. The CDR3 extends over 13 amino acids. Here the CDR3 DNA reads TGTGCCAGCAGTGAAATTTCTAACTATGGCTACACCTTC. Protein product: CASSEISNYGYTF.

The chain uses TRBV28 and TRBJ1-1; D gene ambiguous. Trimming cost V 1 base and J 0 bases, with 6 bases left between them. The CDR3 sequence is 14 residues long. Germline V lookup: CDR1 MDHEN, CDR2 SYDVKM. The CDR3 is CASSLFNMNTEAFF. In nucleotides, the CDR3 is TGTGCCAGCAGTTTATTCAACATGAACACTGAAGCTTTCTTT.

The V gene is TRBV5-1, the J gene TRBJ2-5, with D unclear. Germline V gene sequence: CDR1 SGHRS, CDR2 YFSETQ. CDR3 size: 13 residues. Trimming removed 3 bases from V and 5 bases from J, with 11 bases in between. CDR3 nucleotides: TGCGCCAGCAGCTCGGCCTTCCGGGAGACCCAGTACTTC. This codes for CASSSAFRETQYF.

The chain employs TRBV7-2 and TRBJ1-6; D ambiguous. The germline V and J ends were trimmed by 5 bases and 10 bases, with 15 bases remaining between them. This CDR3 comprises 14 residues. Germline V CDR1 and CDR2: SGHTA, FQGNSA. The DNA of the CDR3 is TGTGCCAGCAGCCCTTTCGGGCAGGAGTCACCCCTCCACTTT. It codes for CASSPFGQESPLHF.

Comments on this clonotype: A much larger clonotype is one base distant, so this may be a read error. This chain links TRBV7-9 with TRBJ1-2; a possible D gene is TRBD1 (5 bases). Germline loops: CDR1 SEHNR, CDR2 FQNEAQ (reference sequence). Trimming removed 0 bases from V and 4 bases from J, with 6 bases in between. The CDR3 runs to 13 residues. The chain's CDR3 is CASSLAGVYGYTF. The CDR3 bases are TGTGCCAGCAGCTTAGCAGGGGTCTATGGCTACACCTTC. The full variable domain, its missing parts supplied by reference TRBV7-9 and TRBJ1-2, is DTGVSQNPRHKITKRGQNVTFRCDPISEHNRLYWYRQTLGQGPEFLTYFQNEAQLEKSRLLSDRFSAERPKGSFSTLEIQRTEQGDSAMYLCASSLAGVYGYTFGSGTRLTVV.

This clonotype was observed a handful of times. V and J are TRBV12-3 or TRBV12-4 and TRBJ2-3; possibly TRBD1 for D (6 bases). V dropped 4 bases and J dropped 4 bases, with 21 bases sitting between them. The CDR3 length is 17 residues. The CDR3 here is CASSSLSTGRWADTQYF. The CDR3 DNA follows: TGTGCCAGCAGTTCATTATCGACAGGACGGTGGGCAGATACGCAGTATTTT.

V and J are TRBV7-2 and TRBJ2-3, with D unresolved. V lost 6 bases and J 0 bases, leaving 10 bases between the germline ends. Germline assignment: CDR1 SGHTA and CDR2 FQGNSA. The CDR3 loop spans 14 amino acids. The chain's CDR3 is CASRPTPSTDTQYF. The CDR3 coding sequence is TGTGCCAGCAGGCCGACACCGAGCACAGATACGCAGTATTTT.

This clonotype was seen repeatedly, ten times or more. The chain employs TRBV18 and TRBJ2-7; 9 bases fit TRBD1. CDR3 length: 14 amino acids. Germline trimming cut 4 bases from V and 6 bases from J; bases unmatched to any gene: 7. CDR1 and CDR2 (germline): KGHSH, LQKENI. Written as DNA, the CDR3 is TGTGCCAGCTCACGAAGAGACAGGGGGGGCGAGCAGTACGTC. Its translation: CASSRRDRGGEQYV.

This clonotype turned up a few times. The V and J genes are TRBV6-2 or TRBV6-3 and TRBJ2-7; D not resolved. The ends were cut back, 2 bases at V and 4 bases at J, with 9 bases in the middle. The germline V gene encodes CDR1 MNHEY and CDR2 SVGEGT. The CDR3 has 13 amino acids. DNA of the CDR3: TGTGCCAGCAGTTACCCAGAGGTGTACGAGCAGTACTTC. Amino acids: CASSYPEVYEQYF.

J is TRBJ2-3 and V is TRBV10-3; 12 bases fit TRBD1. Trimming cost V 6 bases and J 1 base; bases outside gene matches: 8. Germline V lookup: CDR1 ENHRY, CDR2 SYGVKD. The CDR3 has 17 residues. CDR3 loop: CAIRTGQGAHGTDTQYF. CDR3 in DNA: TGTGCCATCAGAACGGGACAGGGGGCGCATGGCACAGATACGCAGTATTTT.

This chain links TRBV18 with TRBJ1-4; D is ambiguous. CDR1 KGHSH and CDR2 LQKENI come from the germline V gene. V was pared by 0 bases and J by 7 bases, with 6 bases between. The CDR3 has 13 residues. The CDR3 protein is CASSPPMGEKLFF. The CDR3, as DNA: TGTGCCAGCTCACCACCTATGGGTGAAAAACTGTTTTTT.

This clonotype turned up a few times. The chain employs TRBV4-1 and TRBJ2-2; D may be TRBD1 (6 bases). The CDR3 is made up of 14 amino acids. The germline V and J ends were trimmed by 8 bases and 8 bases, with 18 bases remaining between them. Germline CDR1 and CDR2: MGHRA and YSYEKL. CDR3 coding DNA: TGCGCCAGCGGTACAAGGGGGTCCCCGGGGGAGCTGTTTTTT. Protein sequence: CASGTRGSPGELFF.

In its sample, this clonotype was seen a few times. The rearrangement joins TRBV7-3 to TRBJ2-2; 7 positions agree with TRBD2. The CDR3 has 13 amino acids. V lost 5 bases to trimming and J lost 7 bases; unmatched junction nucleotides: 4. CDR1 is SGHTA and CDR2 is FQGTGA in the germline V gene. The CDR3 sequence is CASSTRTSGELFF. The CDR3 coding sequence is TGTGCCAGCAGCACACGGACTAGCGGGGAGCTGTTTTTT.

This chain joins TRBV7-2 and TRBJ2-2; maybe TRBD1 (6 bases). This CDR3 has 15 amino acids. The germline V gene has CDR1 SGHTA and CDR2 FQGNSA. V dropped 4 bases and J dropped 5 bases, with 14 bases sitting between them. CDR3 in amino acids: CASSSLRGYTGELFF. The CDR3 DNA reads TGTGCCAGCAGCTCCCTTAGGGGGTATACCGGGGAGCTGTTTTTT.

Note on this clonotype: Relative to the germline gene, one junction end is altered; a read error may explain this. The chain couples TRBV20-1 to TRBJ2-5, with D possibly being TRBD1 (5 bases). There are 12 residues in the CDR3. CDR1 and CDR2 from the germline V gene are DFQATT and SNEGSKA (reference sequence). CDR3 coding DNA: TGCAGTGCTCACCGACAGCAAGAGAGCCAGTACTTC. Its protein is CSAHRQQESQYF.

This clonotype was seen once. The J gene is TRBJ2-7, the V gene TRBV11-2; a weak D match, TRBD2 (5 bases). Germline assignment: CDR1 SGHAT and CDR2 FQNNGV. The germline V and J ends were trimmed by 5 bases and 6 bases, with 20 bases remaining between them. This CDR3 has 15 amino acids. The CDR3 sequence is CASSLALGHPGEQYF. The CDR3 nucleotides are TGTGCCAGCAGCCTAGCCCTCGGGCATCCAGGCGAGCAGTACTTC.

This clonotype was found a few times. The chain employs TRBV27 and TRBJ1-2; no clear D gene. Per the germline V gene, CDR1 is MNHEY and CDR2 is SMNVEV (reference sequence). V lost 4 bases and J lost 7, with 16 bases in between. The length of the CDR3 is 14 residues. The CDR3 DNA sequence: TGTGCCAGCAGTTCCCCAGGTTCCTCACCTGGCTACACCTTC. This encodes CASSSPGSSPGYTF.

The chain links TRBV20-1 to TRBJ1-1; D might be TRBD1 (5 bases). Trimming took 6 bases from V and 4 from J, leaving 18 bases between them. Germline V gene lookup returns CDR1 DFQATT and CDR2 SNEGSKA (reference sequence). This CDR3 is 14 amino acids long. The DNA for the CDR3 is TGCAGTGCCAGGGCGGGAGGGCTTACCACTGAAGCTTTCTTT. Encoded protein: CSARAGGLTTEAFF.

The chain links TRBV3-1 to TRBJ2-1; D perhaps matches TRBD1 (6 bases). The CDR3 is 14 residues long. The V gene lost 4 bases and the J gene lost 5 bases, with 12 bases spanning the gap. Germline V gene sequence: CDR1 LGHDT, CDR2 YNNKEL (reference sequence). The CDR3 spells CASSLQGPNNEQFF. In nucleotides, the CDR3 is TGTGCCAGCAGCCTACAGGGACCGAACAATGAGCAGTTCTTC.

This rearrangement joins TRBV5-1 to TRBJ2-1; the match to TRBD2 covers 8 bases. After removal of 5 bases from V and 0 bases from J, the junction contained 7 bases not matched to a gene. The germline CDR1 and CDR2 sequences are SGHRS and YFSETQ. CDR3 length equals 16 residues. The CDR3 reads CASRGTAGASYNEQFF. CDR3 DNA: TGCGCCAGCAGGGGAACAGCGGGGGCCTCCTACAATGAGCAGTTCTTC.

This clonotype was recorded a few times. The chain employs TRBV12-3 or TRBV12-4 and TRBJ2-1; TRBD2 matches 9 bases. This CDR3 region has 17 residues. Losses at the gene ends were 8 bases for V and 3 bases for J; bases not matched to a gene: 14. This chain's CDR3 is CASLAGGGALGYNEQFF. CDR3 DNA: TGTGCCAGCCTAGCTGGCGGGGGGGCGTTAGGCTACAATGAGCAGTTCTTC.